This T cell receptor (beta chain) stems from a study of cytomegalovirus exposure and HLA in healthy donors. Healthy bone marrow donors made up the cohort. The study, taken as a whole, reports: Further analysis, carried out later, found HLA-associated TCR beta chains more clonally expanded than equally common other chains.

CDR1 LGHNA and CDR2 YNFKEQ come from the germline V gene. The CDR3 runs to 13 residues. Deletions cut 1 base from V and 5 bases from J, with 8 bases between. 60 Vbeta and 13 Jbeta primers were used in PCR. TCRdb's table, derived via immunoSEQ multiplex PCR, lists solely in-frame clones and lacks some. The sample holds fewer than 250,000 clones, about three quarters seen once. About this clone itself: Its target is not known.

The clonotype comes from a man in his forties in good health and CMV-seronegative. The chain employs TRBV4-2 and TRBJ2-5; a weak D match, TRBD2 (6 bases). The sequenced material came from PBMCs. The CDR3 DNA sequence: TGTGCCAGCAGCCAAGGTGGGGGGGAGACCCAGTACTTC. This translates into CASSQGGGETQYF.